Presented here are 32 T cell receptor beta chains from one specimen sequenced in a study of blood T cell repertoires in COVID-19. Some clones are missing from TCRdb's copy, which holds only in-frame ones; the method was immunoSEQ multiplex PCR. The table lists almost 200,000 clones, around four fifths of them singletons. The sequenced sample was peripheral blood. The receptor set was obtained from a man in his fifties or sixties with COVID-19, enrolled during active disease.

The genes are TRBV5-1 and TRBJ1-3; 8 bases agree with TRBD1. The CDR3 runs to 15 residues. From germline, CDR1 is SGHRS and CDR2 YFSETQ. With V trimmed by 2 bases and J by 4 bases, 5 bases remained unmatched. The CDR3 DNA follows: TGCGCCAGCAGCTTTGGAGGACAGGGAGGAAACACCATATATTTT. Protein: CASSFGGQGGNTIYF.

As regards this clone: Other DNA sequences in this specimen translate into the identical CDR3. The chain joins TRBV2 to TRBJ2-7; D unclear. V lost 8 bases and J 0 bases, leaving 5 bases between the germline ends. Per the germline V gene, CDR1 is SNHLY and CDR2 is FYNNEI. CDR3 length: 11 residues. The CDR3, as DNA: TGTGCCAGCTCGTTCTCCTACGAGCAGTACTTC. Its protein product is CASSFSYEQYF.

This chain uses TRBV14 with TRBJ1-1; tentatively, D is TRBD1 (5 bases). Trimming took 2 bases from V and 3 from J, leaving 10 bases between them. CDR3 length equals 14 residues. In germline, CDR1 is SGHDN, CDR2 FVKESK. CDR3 region: CASSQTGLDTEAFF. CDR3 DNA sequence: TGTGCCAGCAGCCAAACAGGATTGGACACTGAAGCTTTCTTT.

The chain uses TRBV27 and TRBJ2-7; D perhaps matches TRBD2 (6 bases). The V gene's germline CDR1 is MNHEY and CDR2 SMNVEV (reference sequence). Trimming took 5 bases from V and 7 from J, leaving 18 bases between them. The CDR3 is made up of 14 amino acids. This chain's CDR3 is CASSPPGLPREQYF. The CDR3 DNA is TGTGCCAGCAGTCCTCCGGGACTTCCCAGAGAGCAGTACTTC.

The J gene is TRBJ1-4, the V gene TRBV3-1 (or the pseudogene TRBV3-2); D not resolved. This CDR3 has 11 residues. Germline V gene data show CDR1 as LGHDT and CDR2 as YNNKEL (reference sequence). V lost 3 bases and J 7 bases, leaving 3 bases between the germline ends. The CDR3 region is CASSQREKLFF. In nucleotides, the CDR3 is TGTGCCAGCAGCCAGCGTGAAAAACTGTTTTTT.

J is TRBJ2-7 and V is TRBV12-3 or TRBV12-4, with 7 bases identical to TRBD2. The trim removed 6 bases at V and 6 bases at J, leaving 8 bases unmatched. This CDR3 has 13 residues. This CDR3 is CASSPGLSGEQYF. CDR3 nucleotides: TGTGCCAGCAGCCCGGGACTATCAGGCGAGCAGTACTTC.

This clone was counted between two and nine times. The CDR3, as DNA: TGTGCCAGCAGCTTAAGAGATCAGCCCCAGCATTTT. It translates to CASSLRDQPQHF. The chain couples TRBV7-2 to TRBJ1-5; D is undetermined. The ends were cut back, 2 bases at V and 5 bases at J, with 4 bases in the middle. Germline values: CDR1 SGHTA, CDR2 FQGNSA. CDR3 size: 12 residues.

The gene calls are TRBV5-6 and TRBJ1-2; TRBD1 agrees at 10 bases. Germline V gene data show CDR1 as SGHDT and CDR2 as YYEEEE. V was pared by 7 bases and J by 3 bases, with 3 bases of the junction left unmatched. The CDR3 runs to 13 residues. The CDR3: CASLDRGHYGYTF. DNA of the CDR3: TGTGCCAGCCTTGACAGGGGGCACTATGGCTACACCTTC.

The chain joins TRBV7-2 to TRBJ1-5; D unclear. CDR3 size: 14 residues. Germline V gives CDR1 SGHTA, CDR2 FQGNSA. The V and J ends lost 1 base and 2 bases respectively, with 6 bases between them. As DNA, the CDR3 is TGTGCCAGCAGCTTAGGGCAGGGCAATCAGCCCCAGCATTTT. Amino acids: CASSLGQGNQPQHF.

The V gene is TRBV3-1 (or the pseudogene TRBV3-2), the J gene TRBJ1-2; D may be TRBD1 (6 bases). This CDR3 is 16 amino acids long. From germline, CDR1 is LGHDT and CDR2 YNNKEL (reference sequence). Between the trimmed V and J ends, which lost 4 bases and 1 base, there was a span of 16 bases. CDR3 nucleotides: TGTGCCAGCAGCCCATTGCCGGGACACCTTAACTATGGCTACACCTTC. Translated: CASSPLPGHLNYGYTF.

This chain connects TRBV11-3 to TRBJ2-2; 8 bases align to TRBD1. The CDR3 contains 17 residues. Per germline, CDR1 SGHNT and CDR2 YENEEA. Trimming at V came to 0 bases and at J to 7 bases, leaving 10 bases not matched to a gene. The CDR3 DNA follows: TGTGCCAGCAGCTTAGATTCTTGGGCAGGGGGCATCGGGGAGCTGTTTTTT. Its translation is CASSLDSWAGGIGELFF.

The chain links TRBV3-1 (or the pseudogene TRBV3-2) to TRBJ1-2, with D hard to call. This CDR3 spans 12 amino acids. Germline CDR1 is LGHDT and CDR2 is YNNKEL (reference sequence). V gave up 1 base and J gave up 8 bases, with 8 bases separating them. The CDR3: CASSQVGSGYTF. CDR3 DNA sequence: TGTGCCAGCAGCCAAGTAGGGAGCGGCTACACCTTC.

V and J are TRBV5-4 and TRBJ2-5; TRBD1 is a possible D gene (6 bases). The V gene lost 0 bases and the J gene lost 2 bases, with 8 bases spanning the gap. Germline V gives CDR1 SGHNT, CDR2 YYREEE (reference sequence). The CDR3 runs to 14 residues. In DNA form, the CDR3 reads TGTGCCAGCAGCTTGGCAGGGGTGCAAGAGACCCAGTACTTC. Translating it yields CASSLAGVQETQYF. Looking up the rest from reference TRBV5-4 and TRBJ2-5 gives the full variable domain: ETGVTQSPTHLIKTRGQQVTLRCSSQSGHNTVSWYQQALGQGPQFIFQYYREEENGRGNFPPRFSGLQFPNYSSELNVNALELDDSALYLCASSLAGVQETQYFGPGTRLLVL.

This clone showed up just once. V gene TRBV2 combines with J gene TRBJ2-1, with TRBD1 matching 9 bases. CDR3 length: 15 residues. Germline loops: CDR1 SNHLY, CDR2 FYNNEI. Trimming removed 6 bases from V and 5 bases from J; junction bases left unmatched: 8. The DNA of the CDR3 is TGTGCCAGCAGGAGGGGACAGGGTGGCCACAATGAGCAGTTCTTC. Protein sequence: CASRRGQGGHNEQFF.

This chain joins TRBV7-2 and TRBJ2-7, with D possibly being TRBD1 (6 bases). Germline lookup yields CDR1 SGHTA and CDR2 FQGNSA. Trimming pared 1 base from V and 6 bases from J, leaving 13 bases between. This CDR3 spans 14 amino acids. This CDR3 reads CASSLVAGEGEQYF. For the CDR3, the DNA is TGTGCCAGCAGCTTAGTGGCAGGGGAAGGCGAGCAGTACTTC.

V and J are TRBV13 and TRBJ2-1, with 15 nucleotides matching TRBD2. Unmatched junction bases numbered 8, after V lost 5 bases and J lost 0 bases. CDR3 length: 19 amino acids. Germline loops: CDR1 PRHDT, CDR2 FYEKMQ (reference sequence). The CDR3 protein is CASSAGTSGRFSSYNEQFF. The CDR3 bases are TGTGCCAGCAGCGCTGGGACTAGCGGGAGGTTCAGCTCCTACAATGAGCAGTTCTTC.

The chain employs TRBV5-8 and TRBJ2-1; 8 bases fit TRBD2. The CDR3 covers 15 residues. Germline V gene lookup returns CDR1 SGHTS and CDR2 YDEGEE. V lost 0 bases, J lost 4 bases, and 3 bases stayed unmatched. The CDR3 loop is CASSLGTSSYNEQFF. The DNA of the CDR3 is TGTGCCAGCAGCTTGGGGACTAGCTCTTACAATGAGCAGTTCTTC.

The chain joins TRBV28 to TRBJ2-1; TRBD2 aligns across 9 bases. Germline V gene lookup returns CDR1 MDHEN and CDR2 SYDVKM. The CDR3 runs to 15 residues. J lost 4 bases, V lost 4 bases, and 5 bases had no gene match. CDR3 sequence: CASSSPGLAYNEQFF. The CDR3 region has the DNA TGTGCCAGCAGTTCCCCGGGACTAGCTTACAATGAGCAGTTCTTC.

The chain uses TRBV4-1 and TRBJ1-2; D might be TRBD1 (6 bases). V shed 4 bases and J shed 4 bases, with 10 bases lying between them. The CDR3 is made up of 13 amino acids. Germline CDR1 is MGHRA and CDR2 is YSYEKL. Written as DNA, the CDR3 is TGCGCCAGCAGCCCCCGGGACACCTATGGCTACACCTTC. It codes for CASSPRDTYGYTF.

The chain carries TRBV30 and TRBJ1-4; D gene uncertain. Germline CDR1 reads GTSNPN; CDR2 reads SVGIG (reference sequence). The CDR3 loop spans 14 amino acids. V dropped 3 bases and J dropped 2 bases, with 10 bases sitting between them. The CDR3 nucleotides are TGTGCCTGGAGGTCGGGTGCCACTAATGAAAAACTGTTTTTT. It codes for CAWRSGATNEKLFF. The full variable domain, rest sourced from reference TRBV30 and TRBJ1-4, is SQTIHQWPATLVQPVGSPLSLECTVEGTSNPNLYWYRQAAGRGLQLLFYSVGIGQISSEVPQNLSASRPQDRQFILSSKKLLLSDSGFYLCAWRSGATNEKLFFGSGTQLSVL.

The J gene is TRBJ1-2, the V gene TRBV28, with no clear D. V was trimmed by 6 bases and J by 7 bases, leaving 15 bases between them. This CDR3 is built from 13 residues. CDR1 and CDR2 from the germline V gene are MDHEN and SYDVKM. CDR3 protein: CASSLDSRGGYTF. Here the CDR3 DNA reads TGTGCCAGCAGCCTCGACTCCCGAGGTGGCTACACCTTC.

The table lists this clone with a count of one. This chain joins TRBV3-1 (or the pseudogene TRBV3-2) and TRBJ2-7; perhaps TRBD2 as D (6 bases). The CDR3 sequence is 15 residues long. V dropped 4 bases and J dropped 2 bases, with 15 bases sitting between them. Germline V lookup: CDR1 LGHDT, CDR2 YNNKEL (reference sequence). CDR3 in DNA: TGTGCCAGCAGCCTCCCGGGACTGCGACCCTACGAGCAGTACTTC. Amino acids: CASSLPGLRPYEQYF.

The CDR3 bases are TGTGCCAGCAGTATCCCCTCAGGCGGGAATGAAAAACTGTTTTTT. Translated: CASSIPSGGNEKLFF. The chain combines TRBV28 with TRBJ1-4; no firm D call. Germline V lookup: CDR1 MDHEN, CDR2 SYDVKM. The V end lost 5 bases, the J end lost 5 bases, and 15 bases lay between the germline ends. This CDR3 spans 15 amino acids.

This clone was recorded a few times. This chain connects TRBV6-5 to TRBJ1-3; TRBD1 is a possible D gene (6 bases). V lost 2 bases and J lost 4, with 9 bases in between. CDR3 length equals 14 residues. The germline V gene encodes CDR1 MNHEY and CDR2 SVGAGI. This chain's CDR3 is CASSYGQPGNTIYF. The CDR3 bases are TGTGCCAGCAGTTACGGACAGCCGGGAAACACCATATATTTT.

This chain uses TRBV5-1 with TRBJ1-1; D ambiguous. There are 15 residues in the CDR3. CDR1 is SGHRS and CDR2 is YFSETQ in the germline V gene. Trimming removed 0 bases at V and 5 bases at J, with 14 bases between. The CDR3 region is CASSLAAGMATEAFF. For the CDR3, the DNA is TGCGCCAGCAGCTTGGCGGCGGGGATGGCAACTGAAGCTTTCTTT.

V is TRBV12-3 or TRBV12-4 and J is TRBJ2-1; no clear D. The length of the CDR3 is 12 residues. V lost 3 bases and J lost 6, with 6 bases in between. The CDR3 reads CASSLGVNEQFF. The CDR3 nucleotides are TGTGCCAGCAGTTTGGGCGTCAATGAGCAGTTCTTC.

The chain's CDR3 is CASSPLTSRRSYEQYF. The CDR3 region has the DNA TGTGCCAGCAGCCCCTTGACAAGTCGGCGATCCTACGAGCAGTACTTC. The chain carries TRBV7-8 and TRBJ2-7; D unresolved. V was cut by 5 bases and J by 1 base, with 18 bases left in between. Germline V lookup: CDR1 SGHVS, CDR2 FQNEAQ. CDR3 length: 16 residues.

This chain connects TRBV3-1 (or the pseudogene TRBV3-2) to TRBJ1-6; perhaps TRBD1 as D (6 bases). Germline V CDR1 and CDR2: LGHDT, YNNKEL (reference sequence). CDR3 length: 19 amino acids. The ends were cut back, 4 bases at V and 0 bases at J, with 19 bases in the middle. In DNA form, the CDR3 reads TGTGCCAGCAGCCCCGGAACAGGGATCTCTAGCTCCTATAATTCACCCCTCCACTTT. This encodes CASSPGTGISSSYNSPLHF.

The chain is built from TRBV28 and TRBJ1-1, with TRBD1 identical over 8 bases. Per germline, CDR1 MDHEN and CDR2 SYDVKM. CDR3 length: 19 residues. Germline trimming cut 3 bases from V and 6 bases from J; bases unmatched to any gene: 21. The CDR3 DNA reads TGTGCCAGCAGTTTCCCTCTGAACAGGGGGGGTGCGAACGGCGCTGAAGCTTTCTTT. Translated, it gives CASSFPLNRGGANGAEAFF.

The genes are TRBV5-4 and TRBJ2-4; 9 positions match TRBD1. Germline CDR1 is SGHNT and CDR2 is YYREEE (reference sequence). Trimming removed 4 bases from V and 12 bases from J; junction bases left unmatched: 14. The CDR3 sequence is 15 residues long. In DNA, the CDR3 is TGTGCCAGCAGCGTCCCCGGGACAGGGCTTTACACTCAGTACTTC. This sequence encodes CASSVPGTGLYTQYF. Combining the CDR3 with reference TRBV5-4 and TRBJ2-4 gives the whole variable domain ETGVTQSPTHLIKTRGQQVTLRCSSQSGHNTVSWYQQALGQGPQFIFQYYREEENGRGNFPPRFSGLQFPNYSSELNVNALELDDSALYLCASSVPGTGLYTQYFGAGTRLSVL.

The CDR3 sequence: CASSLAGYRETQYF. CDR3 DNA: TGCGCCAGCAGCTTGGCAGGGTATCGAGAGACCCAGTACTTC. The rearrangement uses TRBV5-1 and TRBJ2-5; D is possibly TRBD1 (5 bases). V lost 0 bases to trimming and J lost 4 bases, with 10 bases between them. Germline CDR1 reads SGHRS; CDR2 reads YFSETQ. The CDR3 runs 14 residues.

The chain recombines TRBV18 with TRBJ2-2; D remains ambiguous. The V gene's germline CDR1 is KGHSH and CDR2 LQKENI. Trimming left V 1 base short and J 3 bases short, with 12 bases between. The CDR3 runs to 16 residues. The DNA for the CDR3 is TGTGCCAGCTCACCACAGGCTCCCCGGGACACCGGGGAGCTGTTTTTT. Amino acid sequence: CASSPQAPRDTGELFF.